A single T cell receptor beta chain is shown here with its context. This may stem from a read error, because a much larger clone lies one nucleotide away. The sample is drawn from a study of shared clonotypes between healthy human individuals. The healthy adult donors were HIV-negative and reported no recent acute infections or vaccinations. CDR1 and CDR2 from the germline V gene are SNHLY and FYNNEI. Deletions cut 8 bases from V and 0 bases from J, with 8 bases between. This CDR3 spans 13 amino acids. Deep-level assay runs were performed. Produced via immunoSEQ multiplex PCR; TCRdb's table is partial and in-frame only. The profile shows 850,000 to 1,100,000 clones, 60% to 80% of them singletons.

The chain joins TRBV2 to TRBJ1-3, with D unresolved. This TCR was sampled from a man younger than 35 in good health. Some clones in this sample may be carry-over from other donors' samples. The specimen was memory CD4+ T cells from PBMCs. The subset here: CD45RA-negative fraction. The CDR3, as DNA: TGTGCCAGCCTCGGAGACTCTGGAAACACCATATATTTT. It codes for CASLGDSGNTIYF.